One sample yielded the 3 T cell receptor beta chains listed below, sequenced in a study of blood T cell repertoires in COVID-19. Generated by immunoSEQ multiplex PCR, the TCRdb table keeps only in-frame clones and is missing some. This table holds about 220,000 clones, roughly nine tenths found once. Sample: PBMCs or T cells enriched from blood (not recorded which). The receptors shown here come from a woman aged 18-35 years in a cohort exposed to, infected with or recovered from COVID-19 (not recorded which).

The J gene is TRBJ1-4, the V gene TRBV19; D is undetermined. V lost 10 bases, J lost 10 bases, and 19 bases lay in between. The germline V gene has CDR1 LNHDA and CDR2 SQIVND (reference sequence). There are 13 residues in the CDR3. In DNA form, the CDR3 reads TGTGCCACCACGGAGGGAGGTTGGGGAAAACTGTTTTTT. Translated, it gives CATTEGGWGKLFF.

This clone was seen only a few times. This chain connects TRBV5-6 to TRBJ2-5; D is unclear. Germline V lookup: CDR1 SGHDT, CDR2 YYEEEE. CDR3 length: 11 residues. V was trimmed by 4 bases and J by 2 bases, leaving 3 bases between them. CDR3 coding DNA: TGTGCCAGCAGCCGTCAAGAGACCCAGTACTTC. It specifies CASSRQETQYF. Drawing the rest from reference TRBV5-6 and TRBJ2-5, the complete variable domain is DAGVTQSPTHLIKTRGQQVTLRCSPKSGHDTVSWYQQALGQGPQFIFQYYEEEERQRGNFPDRFSGHQFPNYSSELNVNALLLGDSALYLCASSRQETQYFGPGTRLLVL.

V gene TRBV3-1 (or the pseudogene TRBV3-2) combines with J gene TRBJ1-6, with D perhaps TRBD1 (6 bases). Germline V CDR1 and CDR2: LGHDT, YNNKEL (reference sequence). The CDR3 loop spans 15 amino acids. Trimming cost V 1 base and J 8 bases, with 12 bases left between them. The CDR3 DNA follows: TGTGCCAGCAGCCAAGGCACACAGGGCCATTCACCCCTCCACTTT. Its translation is CASSQGTQGHSPLHF.